The next 2 T cell receptor beta chains were all read from a single sample in a study of CD8+ T cells in alopecia areata. The authors extracted RNA and reverse transcribed it into cDNA as the sequencing template. Here immunoSEQ multiplex PCR was the method, and the copy in TCRdb shows in-frame clones only, minus some. The sample lists 95,000 to 120,000 clones, under 60% occurring once. Sequences were obtained from NKG2D-low CD8+ T cells sorted from blood. These receptors were taken from a human donor with alopecia areata.

The chain carries TRBV28 and TRBJ1-1, with D possibly being TRBD1 (5 bases). V lost 2 bases and J lost 8, with 12 bases in between. Germline CDR1 and CDR2: MDHEN and SYDVKM. The length of the CDR3 is 13 residues. CDR3 coding DNA: TGTGCCAGCAGTTTAGGTCGGGGCACCGAAGCTTTCTTT. This translates into CASSLGRGTEAFF.

The chain is built from TRBV6-6 and TRBJ2-1; no clear D. The V end lost 2 bases, the J end lost 0 bases, and 5 bases lay between the germline ends. The CDR3 has 14 amino acids. CDR1 is MNHNY and CDR2 is SVGAGI in the germline V gene (reference sequence). The CDR3 DNA is TGTGCCAGCAGTTACGGTAGCTCCTACAATGAGCAGTTCTTC. As protein: CASSYGSSYNEQFF.